These 9 T cell receptor beta chains were all obtained from the same sample, sequenced in a study of blood T cell repertoires in COVID-19 (dated by TCRdb to 2020 to 2021). Libraries were prepared through the immunoSEQ multiplex PCR assay. Sourced from immuneACCESS, this table was stored by TCRdb with only in-frame sequences that have V and J called. A share of the clones is absent; for the studies checked, an unresolved V gene accounts for under half, and the remainder has no known explanation. Across this sample there are roughly 71,000 clones, with approximately 85% seen only once. Clones ranked in the top ten supply around 30% of the sample. The material sequenced was peripheral blood. The source of these receptors is a man aged 50-60 years with acute or convalescent COVID-19.

Note on this clone: Other nucleotide sequences from this sample produce the same CDR3. V usage is TRBV5-4 and J usage is TRBJ1-4; 8 positions agree with TRBD1. The junction had 10 bases not matched to a gene; V was cut back by 3 bases and J by 6 bases. There are 16 residues in the CDR3. CDR1 is SGHNT and CDR2 is YYREEE in the germline V gene (reference sequence). The CDR3, as DNA: TGTGCCAGCAGCTCCCGGACAGGGTTAATTGATGAAAAACTGTTTTTT. Translating gives CASSSRTGLIDEKLFF.

This sequence joins TRBV19 and TRBJ1-5; TRBD1 is a possible D gene (6 bases). V gave up 1 base and J gave up 8 bases, with 12 bases separating them. This CDR3 region has 14 residues. Germline values: CDR1 LNHDA, CDR2 SQIVND (reference sequence). The CDR3 sequence: CASSIGGGLEPQHF. The CDR3 region has the DNA TGTGCCAGTAGTATAGGGGGGGGGCTGGAGCCCCAGCATTTT.

V gene TRBV7-9 combines with J gene TRBJ1-4; D is undetermined. This CDR3 contains 14 residues. Trimming left V 2 bases short and J 8 bases short, with 12 bases between. CDR1 and CDR2 (germline): SEHNR, FQNEAQ (reference sequence). CDR3 residues: CASSLSVLQEKLFF. The CDR3 DNA follows: TGTGCCAGCAGCTTATCAGTGCTTCAGGAAAAACTGTTTTTT.

This clone appeared a single time. The rearrangement joins TRBV19 to TRBJ2-7; 8 bases align to TRBD1. This CDR3 is 15 amino acids long. Germline CDR1 LNHDA, CDR2 SQIVND (reference sequence). Trimming took 1 base from V and 2 from J; bases not matched to a gene: 4. CDR3 residues: CASSIVAQGAYEQYF. The CDR3 nucleotides read TGTGCCAGTAGTATAGTTGCACAGGGGGCCTACGAGCAGTACTTC.

CDR3 in DNA: TGTGCCAGCAGCGTAGAATTCGGGGGGCTAGGCTATGGCTACACCTTC. This sequence encodes CASSVEFGGLGYGYTF. This chain joins TRBV9 and TRBJ1-2, with D perhaps TRBD1 (6 bases). The CDR3 spans 16 residues. V lost 0 bases, J lost 4 bases, and 16 bases lay in between. The germline CDR1 and CDR2 sequences are SGDLS and YYNGEE.

The chain links TRBV5-8 to TRBJ2-1; D is unresolved. The germline V gene has CDR1 SGHTS and CDR2 YDEGEE. The germline V and J ends were trimmed by 5 bases and 6 bases, with 12 bases remaining between them. The length of the CDR3 is 13 residues. The CDR3 loop is CASRPAVSNEQFF. The DNA for the CDR3 is TGTGCCAGCAGGCCTGCAGTTTCCAATGAGCAGTTCTTC.

The chain links TRBV12-3 or TRBV12-4 to TRBJ2-7; perhaps TRBD2 as D (5 bases). Trimming pared 5 bases from V and 6 bases from J, leaving 11 bases between. This CDR3 region has 12 residues. The CDR3 DNA follows: TGTGCCAGCAGTCCGAATCGGGGCGAGCAGTACTTC. Translated, it gives CASSPNRGEQYF.

The V and J genes are TRBV9 and TRBJ2-3; possibly TRBD1 for D (6 bases). Trimming shortened V by 4 bases and J by 6 bases, and 15 bases separated the two germline ends. The CDR3 spans 14 residues. Germline-derived CDR1 and CDR2 are SGDLS and YYNGEE. CDR3 coding DNA: TGTGCCAGCAGCCCCCAAGGGGGTATGGATACGCAGTATTTT. Its translation is CASSPQGGMDTQYF.

The genes are TRBV5-4 and TRBJ2-5; D may be TRBD1 (6 bases). Germline values: CDR1 SGHNT, CDR2 YYREEE (reference sequence). This CDR3 region has 14 residues. The V and J ends lost 4 bases and 0 bases respectively, with 10 bases between them. The CDR3: CASSRTGYQETQYF. The CDR3 DNA sequence: TGTGCCAGCAGCCGTACAGGGTACCAAGAGACCCAGTACTTC.